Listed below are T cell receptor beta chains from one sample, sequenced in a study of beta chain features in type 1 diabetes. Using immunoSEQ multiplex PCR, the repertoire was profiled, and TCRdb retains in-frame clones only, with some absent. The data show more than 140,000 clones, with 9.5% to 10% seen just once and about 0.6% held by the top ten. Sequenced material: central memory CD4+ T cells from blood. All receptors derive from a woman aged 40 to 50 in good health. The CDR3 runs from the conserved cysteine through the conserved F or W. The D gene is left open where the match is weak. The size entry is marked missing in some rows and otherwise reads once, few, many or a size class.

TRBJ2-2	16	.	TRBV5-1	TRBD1	CASQTGGFGNTGELFF	TGCGCCAGCCAGACAGGGGGCTTTGGGAACACCGGGGAGCTGTTTTTT
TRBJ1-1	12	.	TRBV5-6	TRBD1	CASSLGTGEAFF	TGTGCCAGCAGCTTGGGGACAGGCGAAGCTTTCTTT
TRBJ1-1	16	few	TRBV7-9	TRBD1	CASSLGQGLTRVEAFF	TGTGCCAGCAGCCTAGGACAGGGCCTTACGAGAGTGGAAGCTTTCTTT
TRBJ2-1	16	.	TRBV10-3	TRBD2	CAIREGSSGGHNEQFF	TGTGCCATCAGGGAGGGATCTAGCGGGGGGCACAATGAGCAGTTCTTC
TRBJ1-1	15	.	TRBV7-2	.	CASSRVGARNTEAFF	TGTGCCAGCAGCCGGGTAGGGGCGAGGAACACTGAAGCTTTCTTT
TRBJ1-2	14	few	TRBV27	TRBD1	CASSGLQGADGYTF	TGTGCCAGCAGTGGGCTGCAGGGGGCTGATGGCTACACCTTC
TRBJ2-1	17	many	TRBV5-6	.	CASSLISLWEPYNEQFF	TGTGCCAGCAGCTTAATTTCACTCTGGGAGCCCTACAATGAGCAGTTCTTC
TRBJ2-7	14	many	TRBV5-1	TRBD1	CASSSTGSSYEQYF	TGCGCCAGCAGCTCGACAGGGTCGTCCTACGAGCAGTACTTC
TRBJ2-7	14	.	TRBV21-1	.	CASSKWGGSDEQYF	TGTGCCAGCAGCAAATGGGGGGGGAGCGACGAGCAGTACTTC
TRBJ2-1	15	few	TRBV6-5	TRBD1	CASRKGQADYNEQFF	TGTGCCAGCAGGAAGGGACAGGCCGACTACAATGAGCAGTTCTTC
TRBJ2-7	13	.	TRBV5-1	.	CASSPTPTYEQYF	TGCGCCAGCAGCCCCACACCCACCTACGAGCAGTACTTC
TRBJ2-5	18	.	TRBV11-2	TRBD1	CASTLLGDTGAGRETQYF	TGTGCCAGCACCCTCTTAGGGGACACAGGGGCTGGGCGAGAGACCCAGTACTTC
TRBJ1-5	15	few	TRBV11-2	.	CASSLLGQGNQPQHF	TGTGCCAGCAGCTTACTTGGGCAGGGCAATCAGCCCCAGCATTTT
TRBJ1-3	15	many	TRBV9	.	CASSVGGSARNTIYF	TGTGCCAGCAGCGTAGGTGGCAGCGCCCGAAACACCATATATTTT
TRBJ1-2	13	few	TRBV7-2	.	CASSPPGVYGYTF	TGTGCCAGCAGCCCTCCGGGAGTCTATGGCTACACCTTC
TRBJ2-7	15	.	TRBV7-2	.	CASSLEPQPGYEQYF	TGTGCCAGCAGCTTAGAACCCCAACCAGGGTACGAGCAGTACTTC
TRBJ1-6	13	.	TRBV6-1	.	CASSEQGGSPLHF	TGTGCCAGCAGTGAACAGGGTGGATCACCCCTCCACTTT
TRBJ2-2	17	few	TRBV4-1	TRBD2	CASSQFSGTTNTGELFF	TGCGCCAGCAGCCAGTTTTCCGGGACTACTAATACCGGGGAGCTGTTTTTT
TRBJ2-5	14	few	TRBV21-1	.	CASSKRDRLETQYF	TGTGCCAGCAGCAAAAGGGACAGGTTGGAGACCCAGTACTTC
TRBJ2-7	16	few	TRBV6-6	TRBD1	CASSYRMRGRTYEQYF	TGTGCCAGCAGTTACAGGATGAGGGGGCGCACCTACGAGCAGTACTTC
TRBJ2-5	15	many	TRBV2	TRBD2	CASSEVRGGQETQYF	TGTGCCAGCAGTGAAGTTCGCGGGGGCCAAGAGACCCAGTACTTC
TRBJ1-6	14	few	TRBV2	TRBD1	CASAGQADNSPLHF	TGTGCCAGCGCCGGACAGGCCGATAATTCACCCCTCCACTTT
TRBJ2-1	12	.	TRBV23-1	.	CASSQTGNEQFF	TGCGCCAGCAGTCAAACCGGGAATGAGCAGTTCTTC
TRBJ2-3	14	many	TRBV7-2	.	CASSLLDLADTQYF	TGTGCCAGCAGCTTACTAGATCTGGCAGATACGCAGTATTTT
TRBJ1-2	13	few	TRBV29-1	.	CSVRQDLNYGYTF	TGCAGCGTTCGACAGGACCTAAACTATGGCTACACCTTC
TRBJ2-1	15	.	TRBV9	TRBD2	CASSVGLAANNEQFF	TGTGCCAGCAGCGTAGGTCTAGCGGCAAACAATGAGCAGTTCTTC
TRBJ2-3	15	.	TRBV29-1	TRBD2	CSVAGSGGFTDTQYF	TGCAGCGTTGCTGGGAGCGGGGGTTTCACAGATACGCAGTATTTT
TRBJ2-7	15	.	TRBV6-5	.	CASSITRQGIYEQYF	TGTGCCAGCAGCATCACCCGCCAGGGTATCTACGAGCAGTACTTC
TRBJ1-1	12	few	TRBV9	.	CASSVHSGEAFF	TGTGCCAGCAGCGTACACTCAGGTGAAGCTTTCTTT
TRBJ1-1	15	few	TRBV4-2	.	CASSQTIGQGSSAFF	TGTGCCAGCAGCCAAACGATAGGGCAGGGATCTTCAGCTTTCTTT
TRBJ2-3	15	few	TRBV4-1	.	CASSQEGMAADTQYF	TGCGCCAGCAGCCAAGAGGGTATGGCGGCAGATACGCAGTATTTT
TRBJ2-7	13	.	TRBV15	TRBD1	CATAAGQGTEQYF	TGTGCCACCGCAGCGGGACAGGGTACCGAGCAGTACTTC
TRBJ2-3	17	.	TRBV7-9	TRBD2	CASSLARSGGDTDTQYF	TGTGCCAGCAGCTTAGCGCGGAGCGGGGGGGACACAGATACGCAGTATTTT
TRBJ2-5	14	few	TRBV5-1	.	CASSLGDYQETQYF	TGCGCCAGCAGCCTCGGGGATTACCAAGAGACCCAGTACTTC
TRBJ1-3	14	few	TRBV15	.	CATSRDGTGNTIYF	TGTGCCACCAGCAGAGATGGCACTGGAAACACCATATATTTT
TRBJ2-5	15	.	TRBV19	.	CASSPMQGRVETQYF	TGTGCCAGTAGCCCGATGCAGGGTAGGGTCGAGACCCAGTACTTC
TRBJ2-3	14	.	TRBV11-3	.	CASSLGGGPDTQYF	TGTGCCAGCAGCTTAGGGGGGGGGCCCGATACGCAGTATTTT
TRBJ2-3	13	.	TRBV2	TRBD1	CASTGTVTDTQYF	TGTGCCAGCACCGGGACAGTCACAGATACGCAGTATTTT
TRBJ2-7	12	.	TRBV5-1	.	CASSLGLGGQYF	TGCGCCAGCAGCTTGGGGCTAGGGGGGCAGTACTTC
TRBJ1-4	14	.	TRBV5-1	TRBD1	CASARGQDNEKLFF	TGCGCCAGCGCCCGGGGACAGGATAATGAAAAACTGTTTTTT
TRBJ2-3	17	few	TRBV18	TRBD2	CASSPLLASGATDTQYF	TGTGCCAGCTCCCCCCTACTGGCCAGCGGGGCCACAGATACGCAGTATTTT
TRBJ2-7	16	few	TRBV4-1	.	CASSQEPDEGGYEQYF	TGCGCCAGCAGCCAAGAACCGGACGAGGGCGGGTACGAGCAGTACTTC
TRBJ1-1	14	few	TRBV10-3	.	CAIIAEPGDTEAFF	TGTGCCATCATCGCGGAGCCGGGGGACACTGAAGCTTTCTTT
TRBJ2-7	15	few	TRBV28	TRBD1	CASSSSGGNSYEQYF	TGTGCCAGCAGTTCTTCAGGGGGCAACTCCTACGAGCAGTACTTC
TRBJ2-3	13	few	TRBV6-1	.	CALSGVSPGTQYF	TGTGCCTTGTCGGGGGTGAGCCCTGGGACGCAGTATTTT